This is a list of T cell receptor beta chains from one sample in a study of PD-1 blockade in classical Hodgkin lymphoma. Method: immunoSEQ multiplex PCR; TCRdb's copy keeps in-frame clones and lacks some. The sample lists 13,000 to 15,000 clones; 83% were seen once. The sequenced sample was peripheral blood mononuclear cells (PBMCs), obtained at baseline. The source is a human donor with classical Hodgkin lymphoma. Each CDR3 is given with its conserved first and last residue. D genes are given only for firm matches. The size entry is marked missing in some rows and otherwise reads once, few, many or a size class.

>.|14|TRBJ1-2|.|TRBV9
TGTGCCAGCAGTCCTGGGGACGGTGGGGTTGGCTACACCTTC
CASSPGDGGVGYTF
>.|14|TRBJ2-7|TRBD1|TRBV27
TGTGCCAGCAAACCCACGACAGGGATCTACGAGCAGTACTTC
CASKPTTGIYEQYF
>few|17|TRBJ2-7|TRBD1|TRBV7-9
TGTGCCAGCAGCTTAGGACAGGGCATGGGCGACTCCTACGAGCAGTACTTC
CASSLGQGMGDSYEQYF
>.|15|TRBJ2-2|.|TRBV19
TGTGCCAGTAGAAACCGGGACTTGGGGACCGGGGAGCTGTTTTTT
CASRNRDLGTGELFF
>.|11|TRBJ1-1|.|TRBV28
TGTGCCAGCAGTTTGAAACGTACAGCTTTCTTT
CASSLKRTAFF
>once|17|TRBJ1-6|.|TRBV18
TGTGCCAGCTCAGCCTACGGACAAAGAGGAGATAATTCACCCCTCCACTTT
CASSAYGQRGDNSPLHF
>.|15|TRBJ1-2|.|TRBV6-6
TGTGCCAGCAGTTACTCGGGTGGATCTAACTATGGCTACACCTTC
CASSYSGGSNYGYTF
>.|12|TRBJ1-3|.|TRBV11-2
TGTGCCAGCAGCTTGGTAGGAAACACCATATATTTT
CASSLVGNTIYF
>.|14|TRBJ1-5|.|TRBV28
TGTGCCAGCAGTTTGGGGGGGAACAATCAGCCCCAGCATTTT
CASSLGGNNQPQHF
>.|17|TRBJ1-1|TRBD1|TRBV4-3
TGCGCCAGCAGCCAAGTGTGGAGACAGGGGGAATTAACTGAAGCTTTCTTT
CASSQVWRQGELTEAFF
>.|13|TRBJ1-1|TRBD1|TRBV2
TGTGCCAGCAGTGTAGGGGGCGGAACTGAAGCTTTCTTT
CASSVGGGTEAFF
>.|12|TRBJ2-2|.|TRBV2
TGTGCCAGCAGTTTAAACACCGGGGAGCTGTTTTTT
CASSLNTGELFF
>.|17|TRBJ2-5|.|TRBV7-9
TGTGCCAGCAGCTTAGCGGTGGGAAGGGAAAGCGGGGAGACCCAGTACTTC
CASSLAVGRESGETQYF
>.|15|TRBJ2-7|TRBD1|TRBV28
TGTGCCAGCTCCTCGTCCGGGACAGCCACCTACGAGCAGTACTTC
CASSSSGTATYEQYF
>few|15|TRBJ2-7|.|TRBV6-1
TGTGCCAGCCCAGGCCGGGGTTCCCGTCCTCGAGAGCAGTACTTC
CASPGRGSRPREQYF
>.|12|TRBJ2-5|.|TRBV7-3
TGTGCCAGCAGCCACACCCAAGAGACCCAGTACTTC
CASSHTQETQYF
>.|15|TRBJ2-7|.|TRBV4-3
TGCGCCAGCAGCCAAGAATCTTTCAGTGGGCACGAGCAGTACTTC
CASSQESFSGHEQYF
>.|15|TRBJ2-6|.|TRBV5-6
TGTGCCAGCAGCTCAGAGGGGCGTGGGGCCAACGTCCTGACTTTC
CASSSEGRGANVLTF
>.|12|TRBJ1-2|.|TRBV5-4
TGTGCCAGCAGCTTGAGGGGTTATGGCTACACCTTC
CASSLRGYGYTF
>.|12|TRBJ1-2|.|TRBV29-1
TGCAGCTCATTTAGGAATGACTATGGCTACACCTTC
CSSFRNDYGYTF
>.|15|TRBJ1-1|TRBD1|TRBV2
TGTGCCAGCAGGAAAGACAGGGTAGGAAGCACTGAAGCTTTCTTT
CASRKDRVGSTEAFF
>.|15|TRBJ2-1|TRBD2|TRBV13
TGTGCCAGCAGTTCTAGCGGGAGTTCCTACAATGAGCAGTTCTTC
CASSSSGSSYNEQFF
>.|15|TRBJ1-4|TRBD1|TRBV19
TGTGCCAGTAGTTCACAGGGGGTTATTAATGAAAAACTGTTTTTT
CASSSQGVINEKLFF
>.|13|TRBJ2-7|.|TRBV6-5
TGTGCCAGCAGCCCCTCGGACTCCTACGAGCAGTACTTC
CASSPSDSYEQYF
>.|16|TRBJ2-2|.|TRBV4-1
TGCGCCAGCAGCCTACCCCAAGGCAGGGCCACCGGGGAGCTGTTTTTT
CASSLPQGRATGELFF
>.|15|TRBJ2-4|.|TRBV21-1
TGTGCCAGCAGCAAATTCGGGACCCCCAAAAACATTCAGTACTTC
CASSKFGTPKNIQYF
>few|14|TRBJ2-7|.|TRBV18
TGTGCCAGCTCACCACCCTTAAGGTACTACGAGCAGTACTTC
CASSPPLRYYEQYF
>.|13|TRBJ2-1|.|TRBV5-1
TGCGCCAGCAGGCTAGGGGACAACAATGAGCAGTTCTTC
CASRLGDNNEQFF